The 5 T cell receptor beta chains below come from one sample, sequenced in a study of regulatory dendritic cells for organ transplantation. TCRdb's table, derived via immunoSEQ multiplex PCR, lists solely in-frame clones and lacks some. This table has 5,000 to 6,500 clones, more than 55% appearing once. The sample taken for sequencing was memory CD8+ T cells from blood. Subset denoted: CD45RO+ memory T cells. The receptors originated from a human donor in good health.

This clone is a singleton in its sample. The V gene is TRBV4-1, the J gene TRBJ2-3; 7 bases line up with TRBD1. Germline CDR1 reads MGHRA; CDR2 reads YSYEKL. The CDR3 consists of 17 residues. Germline trimming cut 4 bases from V and 0 bases from J; bases unmatched to any gene: 10. CDR3 DNA sequence: TGCGCCAGCAGCCGGACTCTTAGGGGGCCTAGCACAGATACGCAGTATTTT. Protein: CASSRTLRGPSTDTQYF.

The chain has TRBV5-4 and TRBJ1-1; D not certain. The CDR3 runs 13 residues. The V end lost 4 bases, the J end lost 2 bases, and 9 bases lay between the germline ends. Looked up from germline, CDR1 is SGHNT and CDR2 is YYREEE (reference sequence). CDR3 region: CASSVGVNTEAFF. As DNA, the CDR3 is TGTGCCAGCAGCGTCGGGGTAAACACTGAAGCTTTCTTT.

The chain employs TRBV5-1 and TRBJ1-1, with TRBD1 identical over 9 bases. V was pared by 7 bases and J by 1 base, with 14 bases of the junction left unmatched. The CDR3 is made up of 17 amino acids. The V gene's germline CDR1 is SGHRS and CDR2 YFSETQ. The CDR3 sequence: CASRHGDRGFSNTEAFF. The CDR3 coding sequence is TGCGCCAGCCGCCACGGCGACAGGGGGTTTTCGAACACTGAAGCTTTCTTT.

This clone has only one observation. Other DNA sequences within the sample encode an identical CDR3. This sequence joins TRBV5-6 and TRBJ2-7; D uncertain. The CDR3 spans 11 residues. Between the trimmed V and J ends, which lost 0 bases and 7 bases, there was a span of 5 bases. The germline CDR1 and CDR2 sequences are SGHDT and YYEEEE. The CDR3 reads CASSLGLEQYF. CDR3 coding DNA: TGTGCCAGCAGCTTGGGTCTGGAGCAGTACTTC. The full variable domain, rest sourced from reference TRBV5-6 and TRBJ2-7, is DAGVTQSPTHLIKTRGQQVTLRCSPKSGHDTVSWYQQALGQGPQFIFQYYEEEERQRGNFPDRFSGHQFPNYSSELNVNALLLGDSALYLCASSLGLEQYFGPGTRLTVT.

The chain employs TRBV6-5 and TRBJ2-7, with D possibly TRBD2 on 6 matching bases. Germline CDR1 reads MNHEY; CDR2 reads SVGAGI. The CDR3 is made up of 16 amino acids. Trimming took off 2 bases at V and 6 bases at J, with 20 bases between the two ends. The DNA of the CDR3 is TGTGCCAGCAGTTACAGTAGGGAGGTTAGTGTCGGCGAGCAGTACTTC. The encoded protein is CASSYSREVSVGEQYF.